This T cell receptor (beta chain) was identified in a study of shared T cell receptors in the human thymus. CDR1 LNHNV and CDR2 YYDKDF come from the germline V gene (reference sequence). The CDR3 extends over 14 amino acids. The V gene lost 8 bases and the J gene lost 4 bases, with 15 bases spanning the gap. Data came from immunoSEQ multiplex PCR; TCRdb stores just in-frame clones and leaves some out. The table lists 720,000 or so clones, approximately 85% of them singletons. The same data also contributed to another study, on human thymus T cells. In that study: Resections were taken during corrective heart surgery, and the thymus tissue came from these. Related studies noted strongly shared thymic repertoires across unrelated people.

The chain links TRBV15 to TRBJ2-1, with D possibly being TRBD1 (6 bases). The TCR was taken from a girl under three years old with a congenital heart defect. The material sequenced was thymocytes. CDR3 residues: CATHTIGGYNEQFF. Written as DNA, the CDR3 is TGTGCCACCCATACCATAGGGGGATACAATGAGCAGTTCTTC.